Sequencing of this T cell receptor (beta chain) was carried out in a study of cytomegalovirus exposure and HLA in healthy donors. Germline CDR1 is SNHLY and CDR2 is FYNNEI. CDR3 length equals 12 residues. The V end lost 2 bases, the J end lost 6 bases, and 6 bases lay between the germline ends. Researchers ran the PCR with 60 Vbeta and 13 Jbeta primers. Clones were read by immunoSEQ multiplex PCR, and TCRdb kept only the in-frame ones, dropping some. The data show just over 150,000 clones, with around 84% seen just once and approximately 6.5% held by the top ten. Concerning this clone itself: Its antigen is still unknown.

Regarding the study as a whole: Productive status was seen about 90% or about 30% of the time for most TCR beta V segments in an earlier analysis. The authors enumerated roughly 180 TCR beta chains as linked to cytomegalovirus.

The gene calls are TRBV2 and TRBJ2-3; D is unclear. What was sequenced was PBMCs. The clonotype was recovered from a man aged 50 or older in good health and CMV-seropositive. CDR3 sequence: CASSEQKDTQYF. CDR3 DNA: TGTGCCAGCAGTGAACAGAAGGATACGCAGTATTTT.